This passage covers 28 T cell receptor beta chains from one sample sequenced in a study of identical twins. MiXCR, run by TCRdb on the 5' RACE reads, gives a single entry per CDR3 protein. The table records about 890,000 distinct CDR3 sequences, more than 9% of them present only once. The data were also submitted as part of a second study, on yellow fever vaccine responses in identical twins.

Material for sequencing was PBMCs. Source of these receptors: a woman between 18 and 30 years old in good health.

This clonotype was observed a handful of times. The V gene is TRBV6-5, the J gene TRBJ1-3; D perhaps matches TRBD1 (5 bases). Germline V gene sequence: CDR1 MNHEY, CDR2 SVGAGI. CDR3 size: 18 residues. V dropped 0 bases and J dropped 4 bases, with 19 bases sitting between them. Here the CDR3 reads CASSYSRGAGIDGNTIYF. CDR3 in DNA: TGTGCCAGCAGTTACTCAAGAGGGGCTGGGATTGACGGAAACACCATATATTTT.

The V gene is TRBV20-1, the J gene TRBJ2-7; the match to TRBD2 covers 9 bases. J was trimmed by 2 bases and V by 2 bases; bases with no gene match: 4. CDR3 length: 14 residues. Germline assignment: CDR1 DFQATT and CDR2 SNEGSKA (reference sequence). The DNA for the CDR3 is TGCAGTGCTAGAATGCGGGAGGGTCCCTACGAGCAGTACTTC. Its translation: CSARMREGPYEQYF.

V and J are TRBV4-2 and TRBJ2-7; D gene unclear. The CDR3 runs to 12 residues. The V end was cut by 0 bases, the J end by 5 bases, with 5 bases between. Germline-derived CDR1 and CDR2 are LGHNA and YNFKEQ. CDR3 sequence: CASSQDKDEQYF. CDR3 DNA sequence: TGTGCCAGCAGCCAAGATAAGGACGAGCAGTACTTC.

The sample holds many counts of this clonotype. The gene calls are TRBV7-2 and TRBJ2-1; the D gene is possibly TRBD1 (5 bases). CDR1 and CDR2 from the germline V gene are SGHTA and FQGNSA. The CDR3 is 14 residues long. V was clipped by 2 bases and J by 8 bases, with 13 bases between them. The CDR3, as DNA: TGTGCCAGCAGCTTAATGAAGGGGCTGGATGAGCAGTTCTTC. Its translation: CASSLMKGLDEQFF.

The rearrangement links TRBV5-1 to TRBJ2-3, with TRBD2 as a possible D gene (6 bases). The CDR3 spans 15 residues. V was cut by 8 bases and J by 0 bases, with 16 bases left in between. Per the germline V gene, CDR1 is SGHRS and CDR2 is YFSETQ. CDR3 bases: TGCGCCAGTAATTACGGGGGAGTGAGCACAGATACGCAGTATTTT. The encoded protein is CASNYGGVSTDTQYF.

This clonotype was seen repeatedly, ten times or more. The gene calls are TRBV28 and TRBJ2-7; D is perhaps TRBD2 (5 bases). Germline CDR1 and CDR2: MDHEN and SYDVKM. CDR3 size: 14 residues. Trimming took off 7 bases at V and 6 bases at J, with 19 bases between the two ends. CDR3 DNA: TGTGCCAGCACCCCGACTAATGGGATCATCGAGCAGTACGTC. Translated: CASTPTNGIIEQYV.

In this sample, this clonotype turned up once. This chain links TRBV27 with TRBJ2-5; D unclear. The CDR3 sequence is 13 residues long. Germline V lookup: CDR1 MNHEY, CDR2 SMNVEV (reference sequence). Trimming shortened V by 3 bases and J by 2 bases, and 7 bases separated the two germline ends. The CDR3 DNA reads TGTGCCAGCAGTTTTCAGGATCAAGAGACCCAGTACTTC. Residues: CASSFQDQETQYF.

This chain joins TRBV20-1 and TRBJ2-1; tentatively, D is TRBD1 (8 bases). Germline assignment: CDR1 DFQATT and CDR2 SNEGSKA (reference sequence). This CDR3 spans 17 amino acids. The V gene lost 0 bases and the J gene lost 5 bases, with 20 bases spanning the gap. The CDR3 bases are TGCAGTGCTAGAGATCTACAGGGGGGGACCCTAAACAATGAGCAGTTCTTC. Amino acids: CSARDLQGGTLNNEQFF.

The rearrangement uses TRBV20-1 and TRBJ2-7; no clear D gene. Germline CDR1 is DFQATT and CDR2 is SNEGSKA (reference sequence). With 1 base removed from V and 4 bases from J, the gap between germline ends came to 17 bases. There are 15 residues in the CDR3. CDR3 loop: CSARAFWARLYEQYV. CDR3 nucleotides: TGCAGTGCTAGAGCCTTCTGGGCTAGATTGTACGAGCAGTACGTC.

The CDR3 loop is CASSKTKGPSLSYEQYV. In DNA form, the CDR3 reads TGTGCCAGCAGCAAGACAAAGGGACCGAGCTTATCCTACGAGCAGTACGTC. The rearrangement uses TRBV7-9 and TRBJ2-7, with D possibly being TRBD1 or TRBD2 (5 bases each). Germline assignment: CDR1 SEHNR and CDR2 FQNEAQ (reference sequence). This CDR3 region has 17 residues. The V gene lost 5 bases and the J gene lost 1 base, with 21 bases spanning the gap.

The CDR3 protein is CASSFVASYNEQFF. The CDR3, as DNA: TGTGCCAGCAGCTTTGTAGCCTCCTACAATGAGCAGTTCTTC. The chain is built from TRBV5-4 and TRBJ2-1; D call uncertain. This CDR3 is built from 14 residues. Trimming cost V 2 bases and J 0 bases, with 6 bases left between them. Germline V CDR1 and CDR2: SGHNT, YYREEE (reference sequence). The full variable domain, completed using reference TRBV5-4 and TRBJ2-1, is ETGVTQSPTHLIKTRGQQVTLRCSSQSGHNTVSWYQQALGQGPQFIFQYYREEENGRGNFPPRFSGLQFPNYSSELNVNALELDDSALYLCASSFVASYNEQFFGPGTRLTVL.

The rearrangement joins TRBV27 to TRBJ2-3, with 12 bases aligning to TRBD2. V lost 4 bases, J lost 2 bases, and 7 bases stayed unmatched. The germline V gene has CDR1 MNHEY and CDR2 SMNVEV (reference sequence). This CDR3 comprises 17 residues. CDR3 in amino acids: CASSSLTSGGPTDTQYF. CDR3 bases: TGTGCCAGCAGTTCCCTGACTAGCGGGGGTCCCACAGATACGCAGTATTTT.

V and J are TRBV7-6 and TRBJ1-4; D ambiguous. Germline V gene sequence: CDR1 SGHVS, CDR2 FNYEAQ. This CDR3 is 13 amino acids long. Between the trimmed V and J ends, which lost 1 base and 10 bases, there was a span of 10 bases. CDR3 protein: CASSLGSGVKLFF. Here the CDR3 DNA reads TGTGCCAGCAGCTTAGGCTCTGGAGTAAAACTGTTTTTT. Full variable domain (missing parts from reference TRBV7-6 and TRBJ1-4): GAGVSQSPRYKVTKRGQDVALRCDPISGHVSLYWYRQALGQGPEFLTYFNYEAQQDKSGLPNDRFSAERPEGSISTLTIQRTEQRDSAMYRCASSLGSGVKLFFGSGTQLSVL.

This clonotype has only a few counts. The gene calls are TRBV12-5 and TRBJ2-5; 15 bases fit TRBD2. The CDR3 runs 21 residues. V shed 0 bases and J 1 base; nucleotides not matched to a gene: 12. Germline CDR1 is LGHNT and CDR2 is FRNRAP. Here the CDR3 reads CASGLVRTGTSGRPLQETQYF. The CDR3 nucleotides read TGTGCTAGTGGTTTGGTTCGAACCGGGACTAGCGGGAGGCCGCTCCAAGAGACCCAGTACTTC.

This clonotype has a handful of counts. The chain links TRBV10-3 to TRBJ2-5; 7 bases line up with TRBD1. The CDR3 length is 14 residues. After removal of 5 bases from V and 2 bases from J, the junction contained 5 bases not matched to a gene. CDR1 ENHRY and CDR2 SYGVKD come from the germline V gene. CDR3 sequence (DNA): TGTGCCATCAGTACAGGGGTCACGCAAGAGACCCAGTACTTC. It encodes CAISTGVTQETQYF.

This clonotype has only a few counts. The chain employs TRBV5-1 and TRBJ1-1, with 8 bases matching TRBD1. The J segment lost 4 bases and the V segment lost 1 base, leaving 9 bases of the junction unmatched. The germline V gene has CDR1 SGHRS and CDR2 YFSETQ. The CDR3 covers 16 residues. The CDR3 DNA reads as TGCGCCAGCAGCTTGACGGACAGGGCTTATGGCACTGAAGCTTTCTTT. It yields the protein CASSLTDRAYGTEAFF. Full variable domain (outside the CDR3, taken from reference TRBV5-1 and TRBJ1-1): KAGVTQTPRYLIKTRGQQVTLSCSPISGHRSVSWYQQTPGQGLQFLFEYFSETQRNKGNFPGRFSGRQFSNSRSEMNVSTLELGDSALYLCASSLTDRAYGTEAFFGQGTRLTVV.

As regards this clonotype: An end of the junction differs from the germline gene, which may be a read error. The chain joins TRBV10-1 to TRBJ2-3; D gene unclear. The germline V gene encodes CDR1 WNHNN and CDR2 SYGVQD (reference sequence). This CDR3 is 13 amino acids long. DNA for the CDR3: TGCGCCAGCAGGCCGCAGGAGTTGGATACTCAGTATTTT. Amino acid sequence: CASRPQELDTQYF.

The rearrangement uses TRBV5-1 and TRBJ2-5, with unresolved D. The CDR3 is 12 residues long. V was clipped by 8 bases and J by 5 bases, with 13 bases between them. Germline CDR1 and CDR2: SGHRS and YFSETQ. The CDR3 DNA is TGCGCCAGTAACGTCCTGGGGGAGACCCAGTACTTC. Translated, it gives CASNVLGETQYF.

This clonotype appeared a few times. The chain employs TRBV10-3 and TRBJ2-2, with D possibly TRBD2 on 5 matching bases. The CDR3 runs 19 residues. Per germline, CDR1 ENHRY and CDR2 SYGVKD. V shed 0 bases and J shed 2 bases, with 19 bases lying between them. The CDR3 here is CAISESSARLSGNTGELFF. The CDR3 DNA is TGTGCCATCAGTGAGTCGTCGGCTAGGTTAAGCGGAAACACCGGGGAGCTGTTTTTT.

This clonotype was counted once. Given a much more abundant clone one base away, this may be a read error. The chain carries TRBV3-1 and TRBJ2-1; D could derive from TRBD1 or TRBD2 (5 bases each). This CDR3 has 14 residues. Per the germline V gene, CDR1 is LGHDT and CDR2 is YNNKEL (reference sequence). Trimming cost V 5 bases and J 8 bases, with 16 bases left between them. The CDR3, as DNA: TGTGCCAGCAGCTATGCCCCACTAGGGGATGAGCAGTTCTTC. It is translated as CASSYAPLGDEQFF.

In its sample, this clonotype was seen many times. The chain recombines TRBV6-1 with TRBJ2-5; 15 bases match TRBD2. Per the germline V gene, CDR1 is MNHNS and CDR2 is SASEGT. This CDR3 has 18 residues. V shed 6 bases, J shed 0 bases, and the junction held 8 bases outside the gene matches. CDR3 DNA: TGTGCCAGCAGGCGATCGGGACTAGCGGGGGGTAACCAAGAGACCCAGTACTTC. It is translated as CASRRSGLAGGNQETQYF.

The CDR3 coding sequence is TGCAGTGCTAGTTCTCCGACTAGCGGGAGCAGTGGGGCCAACGTCCTGACTTTC. Amino acid sequence: CSASSPTSGSSGANVLTF. V is TRBV20-1 and J is TRBJ2-6; 12 bases agree with TRBD2. This CDR3 comprises 18 residues. Germline CDR1 is DFQATT and CDR2 is SNEGSKA (reference sequence). V shed 3 bases and J 3 bases; nucleotides not matched to a gene: 9.

CDR3 DNA sequence: TGTGCCAGCAAAGGACTCGAGGGAGAGCAGTACTTC. It encodes CASKGLEGEQYF. The chain joins TRBV2 to TRBJ2-7, with D possibly TRBD2 on 5 matching bases. Per germline, CDR1 SNHLY and CDR2 FYNNEI. With 7 bases removed from V and 7 bases from J, the gap between germline ends came to 14 bases. The CDR3 is 12 amino acids. Based on the CDR3 plus reference TRBV2 and TRBJ2-7, the full variable domain is EPEVTQTPSHQVTQMGQEVILRCVPISNHLYFYWYRQILGQKVEFLVSFYNNEISEKSEIFDDQFSVERPDGSNFTLKIRSTKLEDSAMYFCASKGLEGEQYFGPGTRLTVT.

This clonotype showed up just a few times. The V and J genes are TRBV14 and TRBJ2-1; TRBD2 agrees at 13 bases. CDR1 and CDR2 from the germline V gene are SGHDN and FVKESK. The CDR3 loop spans 16 amino acids. V dropped 3 bases and J dropped 6; count of bases not matched to a gene: 5. The CDR3: CASSHLLAGGRNEQFF. The DNA of the CDR3 is TGTGCCAGCAGCCACCTACTAGCGGGGGGGCGCAATGAGCAGTTCTTC.

This clonotype was seen a few times. This chain connects TRBV5-1 to TRBJ2-6, with 7 positions matching TRBD2. The CDR3 is 18 residues long. The V gene's germline CDR1 is SGHRS and CDR2 YFSETQ. J lost 0 bases, V lost 1 base, and 7 bases had no gene match. The DNA for the CDR3 is TGCGCCAGCAGCTTGCGACGGGGGGACCTCTCTGGGGCCAACGTCCTGACTTTC. Translated: CASSLRRGDLSGANVLTF.

This clonotype was detected many times. The chain employs TRBV6-5 and TRBJ2-3; no clear D. The CDR3 runs to 15 residues. Germline V lookup: CDR1 MNHEY, CDR2 SVGAGI. Trimming removed 0 bases at V and 0 bases at J, with 7 bases between. The CDR3 coding sequence is TGTGCCAGCAGTTACTCGCCTCTGAGCACAGATACGCAGTATTTT. Its protein product is CASSYSPLSTDTQYF.

This clonotype was counted only a few times. The V and J genes are TRBV20-1 and TRBJ1-4, with D perhaps matching TRBD1 (5 bases). This CDR3 contains 16 residues. The V end was cut by 3 bases, the J end by 0 bases, with 14 bases between. Per the germline V gene, CDR1 is DFQATT and CDR2 is SNEGSKA (reference sequence). CDR3 loop: CSARPGRLATNEKLFF. The CDR3 DNA reads as TGCAGTGCTAGGCCGGGACGCCTAGCAACTAATGAAAAACTGTTTTTT.

The chain combines TRBV20-1 with TRBJ2-3; possibly TRBD2 for D (6 bases). V was shortened by 5 bases and J by 2 bases, with 20 bases between the two germline ends. The CDR3 has 16 residues. The germline V gene encodes CDR1 DFQATT and CDR2 SNEGSKA (reference sequence). CDR3: CSAGPAGGISTDTQYF. The CDR3 DNA reads as TGCAGTGCTGGACCCGCCGGCGGGATCTCCACAGATACGCAGTATTTT.